Presented here are 8 T cell receptor beta chains from one specimen sequenced in a study of shared clonotypes between healthy human individuals. Produced via immunoSEQ multiplex PCR; TCRdb's table is partial and in-frame only. Of more than 550,000 clones detected, about two thirds appear once; the ten largest clones hold under 2%. Sequenced input: memory CD4+ T cells sorted from blood. Subset reported: CD45RA-negative fraction. Source of these receptors: a woman in her 30s in good health.

The rearrangement joins TRBV6-4 to TRBJ2-3; D may correspond to TRBD1 or TRBD2 (6 bases each). The CDR3 has 15 amino acids. V lost 0 bases, J lost 6 bases, and 13 bases lay in between. CDR1 is MRHNA, CDR2 SNTAGT, per germline. In nucleotides, the CDR3 is TGTGCCAGCAGTGACTCGGGCAGGGGAGGTGATACGCAGTATTTT. Translating it yields CASSDSGRGGDTQYF.

Concerning this clone: One end of the junction is discordant with germline, which a read error may explain. Different DNA sequences within this sample yield the same CDR3. V is TRBV20-1 and J is TRBJ2-5, with D uncertain. From germline, CDR1 is DFQATT and CDR2 SNEGSKA (reference sequence). The CDR3 is 11 residues long. The CDR3 sequence is CSARGQGTQYF. CDR3 bases: TGCAGTGCTAGAGGCCAAGGGACCCAGTACTTC.

This chain links TRBV7-2 with TRBJ2-7, with D possibly TRBD2 on 6 matching bases. This CDR3 is built from 14 residues. Trimming pared 3 bases from V and 0 bases from J, leaving 9 bases between. Germline assignment: CDR1 SGHTA and CDR2 FQGNSA. The CDR3 reads CASSFDGSSYEQYF. The CDR3 DNA reads TGTGCCAGCAGCTTCGACGGGAGCTCCTACGAGCAGTACTTC.

This clone was counted only a few times. In the same sample, other DNA sequences code for this CDR3. The chain joins TRBV28 to TRBJ2-7; 11 nucleotides align to TRBD2. This CDR3 has 15 amino acids. The J segment lost 3 bases and the V segment lost 5 bases, leaving 6 bases of the junction unmatched. Germline V gene lookup returns CDR1 MDHEN and CDR2 SYDVKM. The CDR3 is CASSPRLAGNYEQYF. In DNA, the CDR3 is TGTGCCAGCAGTCCCCGACTAGCGGGAAACTACGAGCAGTACTTC. The full variable domain, completed using reference TRBV28 and TRBJ2-7, is DVKVTQSSRYLVKRTGEKVFLECVQDMDHENMFWYRQDPGLGLRLIYFSYDVKMKEKGDIPEGYSVSREKKERFSLILESASTNQTSMYLCASSPRLAGNYEQYFGPGTRLTVT.

This clone was recorded a few times. This specimen includes other DNA sequences encoding the same CDR3. This rearrangement joins TRBV5-5 to TRBJ2-7; 10 bases are shared with TRBD1. V lost 3 bases, J lost 4 bases, and 4 bases stayed unmatched. CDR1 SGHKS and CDR2 YYEKEE come from the germline V gene (reference sequence). This CDR3 has 14 amino acids. The CDR3 loop is CASSSGTGVYEQYF. The CDR3 DNA follows: TGTGCCAGCAGCTCCGGGACAGGGGTATACGAGCAGTACTTC.

This chain uses TRBV19 with TRBJ2-5; 11 bases align to TRBD1. The CDR3 is 13 residues long. Germline V gene lookup returns CDR1 LNHDA and CDR2 SQIVND (reference sequence). V lost 7 bases to trimming and J lost 6 bases; unmatched junction nucleotides: 4. Here the CDR3 reads CASTGQGAKTQYF. DNA of the CDR3: TGTGCCAGTACCGGACAGGGGGCTAAGACCCAGTACTTC.

The genes are TRBV5-1 and TRBJ2-7; the D is unclear. The CDR3 loop spans 15 amino acids. V was cut by 1 base and J by 5 bases, with 16 bases left in between. Germline CDR1 is SGHRS and CDR2 is YFSETQ. In DNA, the CDR3 is TGCGCCAGCAGCTTGCCTTCAGTGACAAGGGACGAGCAGTACTTC. This translates into CASSLPSVTRDEQYF.

The chain couples TRBV4-2 to TRBJ2-7; either TRBD1 or TRBD2 may fit D (5 bases each). V dropped 6 bases and J dropped 1 base, with 16 bases sitting between them. Germline V CDR1 and CDR2: LGHNA, YNFKEQ. This CDR3 region has 15 residues. CDR3: CASSPLGDLSYEQYF. For the CDR3, the DNA is TGTGCCAGCAGTCCGCTCGGGGACCTGTCCTACGAGCAGTACTTC.